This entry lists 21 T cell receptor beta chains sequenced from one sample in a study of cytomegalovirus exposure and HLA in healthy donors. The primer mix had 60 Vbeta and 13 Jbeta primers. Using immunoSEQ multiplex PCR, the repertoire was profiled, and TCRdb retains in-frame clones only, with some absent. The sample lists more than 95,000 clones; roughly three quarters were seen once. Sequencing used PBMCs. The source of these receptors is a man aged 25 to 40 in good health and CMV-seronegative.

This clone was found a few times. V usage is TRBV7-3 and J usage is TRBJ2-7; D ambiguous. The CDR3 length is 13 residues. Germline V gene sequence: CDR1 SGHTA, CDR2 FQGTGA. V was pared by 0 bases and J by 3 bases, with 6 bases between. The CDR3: CASSLTADYEQYF. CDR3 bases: TGTGCCAGCAGCTTAACAGCTGACTACGAGCAGTACTTC.

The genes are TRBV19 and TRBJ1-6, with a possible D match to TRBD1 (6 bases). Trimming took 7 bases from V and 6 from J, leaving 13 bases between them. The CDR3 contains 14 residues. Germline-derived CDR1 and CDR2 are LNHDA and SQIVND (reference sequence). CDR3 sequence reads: CASNRVPGNSPLHF. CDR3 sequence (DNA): TGTGCCAGTAACAGGGTACCGGGTAATTCACCCCTCCACTTT.

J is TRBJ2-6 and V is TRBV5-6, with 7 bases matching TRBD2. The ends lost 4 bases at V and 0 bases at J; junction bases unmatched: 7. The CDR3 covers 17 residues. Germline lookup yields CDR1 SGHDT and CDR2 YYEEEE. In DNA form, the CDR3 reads TGTGCCAGCAGCGTTGGGGGGGGTTACTCTGGGGCCAACGTCCTGACTTTC. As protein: CASSVGGGYSGANVLTF.

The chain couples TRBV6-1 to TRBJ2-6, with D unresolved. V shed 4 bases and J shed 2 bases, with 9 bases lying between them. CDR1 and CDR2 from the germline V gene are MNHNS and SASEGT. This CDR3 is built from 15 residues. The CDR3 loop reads CASSGKHPGANVLTF. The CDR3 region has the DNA TGTGCCAGCAGTGGAAAACACCCTGGGGCCAACGTCCTGACTTTC.

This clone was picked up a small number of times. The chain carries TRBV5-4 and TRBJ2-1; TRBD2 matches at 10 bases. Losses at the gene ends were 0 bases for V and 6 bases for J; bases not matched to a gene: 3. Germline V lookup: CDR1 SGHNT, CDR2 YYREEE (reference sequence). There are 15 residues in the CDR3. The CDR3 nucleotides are TGTGCCAGCAGCTTGGGAGCGGGAGGGCCCAATGAGCAGTTCTTC. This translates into CASSLGAGGPNEQFF.

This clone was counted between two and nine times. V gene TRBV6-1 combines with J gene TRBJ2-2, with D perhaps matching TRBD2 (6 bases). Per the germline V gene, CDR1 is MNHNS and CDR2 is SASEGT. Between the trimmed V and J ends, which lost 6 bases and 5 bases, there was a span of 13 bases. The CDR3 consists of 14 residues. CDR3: CASSQGLLTGELFF. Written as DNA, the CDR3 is TGTGCCAGCAGCCAGGGACTCTTAACCGGGGAGCTGTTTTTT.

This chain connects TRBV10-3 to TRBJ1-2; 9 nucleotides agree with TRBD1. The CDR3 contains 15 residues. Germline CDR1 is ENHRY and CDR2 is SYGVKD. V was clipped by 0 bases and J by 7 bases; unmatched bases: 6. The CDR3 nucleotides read TGTGCCATCAGTGAGTCGTACGGGACAGGGATTGGCTACACCTTC. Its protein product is CAISESYGTGIGYTF.

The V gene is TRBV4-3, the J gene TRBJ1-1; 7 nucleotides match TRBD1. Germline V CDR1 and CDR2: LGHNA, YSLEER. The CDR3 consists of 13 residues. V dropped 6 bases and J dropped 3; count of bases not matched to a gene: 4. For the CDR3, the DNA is TGCGCCAGCAGACACCAGGGGGACACTGAAGCTTTCTTT. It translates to CASRHQGDTEAFF.

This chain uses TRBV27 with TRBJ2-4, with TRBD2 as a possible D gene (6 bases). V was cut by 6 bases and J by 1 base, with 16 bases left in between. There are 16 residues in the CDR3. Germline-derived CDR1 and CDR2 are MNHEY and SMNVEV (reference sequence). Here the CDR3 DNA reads TGTGCCAGCAGCCCACGGGGGAGAGGGGCCAAAAACATTCAGTACTTC. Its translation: CASSPRGRGAKNIQYF.

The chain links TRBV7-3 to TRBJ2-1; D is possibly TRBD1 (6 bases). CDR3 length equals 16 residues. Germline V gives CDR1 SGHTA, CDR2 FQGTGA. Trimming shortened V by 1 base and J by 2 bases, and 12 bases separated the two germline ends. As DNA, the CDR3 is TGTGCCAGCAGCTTAAAGGGCCCAGGGGCCTACAATGAGCAGTTCTTC. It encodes CASSLKGPGAYNEQFF.

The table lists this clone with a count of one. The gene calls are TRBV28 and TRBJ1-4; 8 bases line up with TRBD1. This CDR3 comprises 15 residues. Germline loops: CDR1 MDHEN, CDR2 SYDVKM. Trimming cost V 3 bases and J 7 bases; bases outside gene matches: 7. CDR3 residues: CASSFQGARVEKLFF. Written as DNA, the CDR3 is TGTGCCAGCAGTTTTCAGGGGGCGCGGGTTGAAAAACTGTTTTTT.

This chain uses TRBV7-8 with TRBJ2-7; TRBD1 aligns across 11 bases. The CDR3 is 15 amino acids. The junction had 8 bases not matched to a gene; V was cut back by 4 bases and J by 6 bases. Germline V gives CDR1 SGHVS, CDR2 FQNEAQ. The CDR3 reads CASSSTRTGGVEQYF. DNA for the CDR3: TGTGCCAGCAGCTCCACCCGGACAGGGGGCGTCGAGCAGTACTTC.

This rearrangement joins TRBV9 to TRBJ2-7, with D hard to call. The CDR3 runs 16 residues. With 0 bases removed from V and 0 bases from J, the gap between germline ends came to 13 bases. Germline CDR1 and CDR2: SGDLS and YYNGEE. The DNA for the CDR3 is TGTGCCAGCAGCGTAGGAGCTAGTCCTTACTCCTACGAGCAGTACTTC. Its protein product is CASSVGASPYSYEQYF.

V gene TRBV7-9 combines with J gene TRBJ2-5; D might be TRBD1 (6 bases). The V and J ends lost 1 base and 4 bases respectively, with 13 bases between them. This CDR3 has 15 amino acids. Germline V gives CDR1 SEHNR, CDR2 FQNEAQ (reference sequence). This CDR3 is CASSLGSGAAETQYF. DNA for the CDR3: TGTGCCAGCAGCTTAGGGTCAGGGGCGGCAGAGACCCAGTACTTC.

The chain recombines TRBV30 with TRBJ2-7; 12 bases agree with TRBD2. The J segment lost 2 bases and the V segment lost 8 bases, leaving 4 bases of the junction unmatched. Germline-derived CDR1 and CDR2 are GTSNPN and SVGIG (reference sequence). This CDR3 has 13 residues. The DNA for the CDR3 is TGTGCCGGTGGACTAGCGGGAACCTACGAGCAGTACTTC. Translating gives CAGGLAGTYEQYF.

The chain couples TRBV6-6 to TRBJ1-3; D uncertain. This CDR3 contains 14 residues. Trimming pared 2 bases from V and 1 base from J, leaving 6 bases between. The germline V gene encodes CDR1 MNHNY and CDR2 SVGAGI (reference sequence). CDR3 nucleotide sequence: TGTGCCAGCAGTTACCAGGTTTCTGGAAACACCATATATTTT. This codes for CASSYQVSGNTIYF.

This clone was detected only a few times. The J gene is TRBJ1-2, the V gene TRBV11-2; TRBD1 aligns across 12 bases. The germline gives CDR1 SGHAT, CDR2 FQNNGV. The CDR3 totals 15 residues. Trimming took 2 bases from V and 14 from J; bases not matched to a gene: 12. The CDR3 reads CASSLKFRGQGAGTF. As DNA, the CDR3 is TGTGCCAGCAGCTTAAAATTCCGGGGACAGGGGGCTGGTACCTTC.

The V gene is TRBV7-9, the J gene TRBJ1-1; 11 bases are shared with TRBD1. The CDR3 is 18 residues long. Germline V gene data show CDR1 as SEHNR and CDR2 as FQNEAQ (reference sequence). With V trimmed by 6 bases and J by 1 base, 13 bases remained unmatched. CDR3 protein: CASSLPPGQGDPNTEAFF. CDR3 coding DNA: TGTGCCAGCAGTCTACCCCCGGGACAGGGGGACCCGAACACTGAAGCTTTCTTT.

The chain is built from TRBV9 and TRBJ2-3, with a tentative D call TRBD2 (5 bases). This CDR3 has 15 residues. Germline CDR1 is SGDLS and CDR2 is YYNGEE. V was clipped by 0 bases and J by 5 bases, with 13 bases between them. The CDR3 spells CASSVAGGRGDTQYF. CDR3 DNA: TGTGCCAGCAGCGTAGCTGGCGGACGGGGAGATACGCAGTATTTT.

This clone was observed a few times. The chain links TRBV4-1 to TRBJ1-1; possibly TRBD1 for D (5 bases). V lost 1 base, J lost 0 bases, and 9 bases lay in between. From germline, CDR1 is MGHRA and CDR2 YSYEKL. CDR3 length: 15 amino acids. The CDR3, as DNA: TGCGCCAGCAGCCAAGCGGCGGGGGTGAACACTGAAGCTTTCTTT. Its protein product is CASSQAAGVNTEAFF.

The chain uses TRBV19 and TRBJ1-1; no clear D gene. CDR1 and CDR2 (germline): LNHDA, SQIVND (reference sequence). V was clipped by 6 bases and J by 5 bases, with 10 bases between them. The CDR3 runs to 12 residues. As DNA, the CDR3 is TGTGCCAGTAGCGGGGTGGGGACTGAAGCTTTCTTT. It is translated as CASSGVGTEAFF. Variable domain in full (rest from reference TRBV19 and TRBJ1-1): DGGITQSPKYLFRKEGQNVTLSCEQNLNHDAMYWYRQDPGQGLRLIYYSQIVNDFQKGDIAEGYSVSREKKESFPLTVTSAQKNPTAFYLCASSGVGTEAFFGQGTRLTVV.